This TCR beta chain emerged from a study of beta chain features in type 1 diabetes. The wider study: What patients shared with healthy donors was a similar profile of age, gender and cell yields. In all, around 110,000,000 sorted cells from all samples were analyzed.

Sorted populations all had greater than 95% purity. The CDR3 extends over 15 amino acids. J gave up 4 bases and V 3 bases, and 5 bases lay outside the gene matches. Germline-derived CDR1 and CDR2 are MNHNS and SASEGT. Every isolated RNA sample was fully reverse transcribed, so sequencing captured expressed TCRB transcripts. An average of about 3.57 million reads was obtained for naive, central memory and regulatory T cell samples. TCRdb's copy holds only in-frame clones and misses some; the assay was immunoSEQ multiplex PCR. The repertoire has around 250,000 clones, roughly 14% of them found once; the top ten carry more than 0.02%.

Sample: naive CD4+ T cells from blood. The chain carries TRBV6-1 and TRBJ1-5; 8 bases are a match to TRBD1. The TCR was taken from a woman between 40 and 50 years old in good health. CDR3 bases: TGTGCCAGCAGTGATGACAGGGGTGCGAATCAGCCCCAGCATTTT. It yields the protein CASSDDRGANQPQHF.